The present entry profiles one TCR beta chain with its context. Trimming took 4 bases from V and 1 from J; bases not matched to a gene: 8. In germline, CDR1 is LGHDT, CDR2 YNNKEL (reference sequence). CDR3 length: 17 amino acids. This sample is drawn from a study of identical twins. TCRdb fed the 5' RACE reads into MiXCR, producing one record per CDR3 protein. Altogether 1.5 million to 2 million distinct CDR3 sequences are present, less than 35% being singletons, with the ten largest covering around 0.25%. The sequenced material came from cord blood. The source of this sequence is a newborn girl in good health. J is TRBJ2-2 and V is TRBV3-1; TRBD1 agrees at 8 bases. The CDR3 spells CASSRRSGQGNTGELFF. CDR3 DNA sequence: TGTGCCAGCAGCCGGAGGAGCGGACAGGGGAACACCGGGGAGCTGTTTTTT.